The entry below gives a single T cell receptor beta chain sequence along with its context. It has no known antigen specificity. Qualities for individual bases were not recorded, and no much larger clone is one base off. These data originate in a study of T-cell memory formation after mild COVID-19 (dated by TCRdb to the early 2020s). General notes on the study: TCR sequence clusters from the two donors were found to be largely donor specific. T-cell clones expanding and contracting after mild COVID-19 in a couple of donors were tracked by longitudinal TCRalpha and TCRbeta repertoire sequencing. Two young, previously healthy adult volunteers made up the cohort, one male and one female.

PBMCs were isolated by Ficoll-Paque density gradient centrifugation. From the cysteine up to the phenylalanine, the CDR3 has a length of 15 residues. This entry keeps only the CDR3 DNA: 45 bases, framed from base 1. In the germline V gene, CDR1 corresponds to SGHTA and CDR2 to FQGTGA. From V the trimming removes 6 bases and from J it removes 0 bases, while the gene matches leave 4 bases of the junction unaccounted for. The instrument given in TCRdb is Illumina NovaSeq 6000. Using 5'RACE with constant-segment primers, TCRalpha and TCRbeta cDNA libraries were constructed, with sample barcodes and unique molecular identifiers added in the process. Trizol reagent was used to extract RNA from every sample. Libraries were amplified in two PCR steps, with a second sample barcode and Illumina TruSeq adapters added in the second step. The libraries were sequenced on an Illumina NovaSeq using 2 x 150 bp paired-end reads. From the authors' description of their analysis: Reads were demultiplexed and collapsed into UMI-guided consensus sequences with migec v1.2.7. Using mixcr v2.1.11, UMI consensuses were aligned to TRA and TRB V and J templates and then assembled into clonotypes. Expanded or contracted clonotypes were those called significant by both edgeR and NoisET, with noise models trained on biological replicates. edgeR calls used a false discovery rate-adjusted p below 0.01 and a log2 fold-change threshold of 1. As an exploratory analysis of dynamics, max-normalized trajectories of the 1000 most abundant clonotypes were examined by PCA with hierarchical clustering. Separately sequenced CD4+ and CD8+ repertoires were used to assign a CD4 or CD8 phenotype to each responding clone. TCRdb trimmed public reads at Q25 via fastp, called clones via MiXCR and kept in-frame beta chains. Each entry merges the rows of one CDR3 protein and shows their most common DNA and genes. TCRdb assigned the V and J calls; the authors' analysis was not used. This sample has roughly 110,000 distinct CDR3 sequences in its table, and more than 15% of those were observed once. The top ten constitute 28% of the sample.

Summary of the overall study and its limitations: From day 15 to 85, contracting clones showed balanced CD4/CD8 phenotypes, whereas a second wave of clones that expanded from day 15 to 37 leaned towards CD4+. SARS-CoV-2 specificity was not confirmed for the second-wave clones peaking on day 37. Only two mild cases were covered by the study, and larger cohorts that include severe cases with pre-infection samples were considered necessary. Contracting CD4+ clones were found mainly in CM and EM memory subsets, while CD8+ clones were enriched in EMRA. Some responding clones were detected in pre-infection memory, suggesting pre-existing cross-reactive memory T cells joined the SARS-CoV-2 response.

The chain is assembled from TRBV7-3 and TRBJ2-7, and 11 bases in between align with TRBD2. The sample was PBMCs or a T cell subset sorted from them (not recorded which). The sequence came from an adult woman who had mild COVID-19 (a few samples of this study predate the infection). The sample titles of this study are shuffled in the database, so cell type and time point are left out; the donor was told from shared clones. Read as DNA, the sequence is TGTGCCAGCAGTGTGACTAGCGGGGTCTCCTACGAGCAGTACTTC. This gives the protein CASSVTSGVSYEQYF.